A single sample gave rise to the 8 T cell receptor beta chains below, sequenced in a study of shared clonotypes between healthy human individuals (dated by TCRdb to 2018 to 2020). CD8 naive samples were CD45RO-negative cells positively selected for CCR7, giving a CD45RA+CCR7+ population that excluded TemRA cells. The library was generated by the immunoSEQ multiplex PCR assay. TCRdb mirrors the immuneACCESS table, restricted to in-frame sequences. Some clones are absent from its copies; in checked studies, under half trace to an unresolved V gene, and the reason for the others is unknown. The sample has about 2.2 million clones on record, just over 90% of them singletons. The ten top clones hold less than 2% of the sample. Sequencing was performed on naive CD8+ T cells from PBMCs. The sample's cell subset or site, from its label and the paper: CD45RA+CCR7+. These receptor sequences come from a man in his late teens or twenties in good health. Some clones in this sample may be carry-over from other donors' samples.

This rearrangement joins TRBV15 to TRBJ2-1; tentative D call: TRBD2 (5 bases). The length of the CDR3 is 14 residues. Trimming removed 1 base at V and 7 bases at J, with 11 bases between. Germline CDR1 LNHNV, CDR2 YYDKDF (reference sequence). CDR3 DNA sequence: TGTGCCACCAGCAGAGTGGGTCCGGGGAATGAGCAGTTCTTC. Its translation is CATSRVGPGNEQFF.

About this clone itself: Different DNA sequences within this sample yield the same CDR3. J is TRBJ2-7 and V is TRBV19; D is unclear. Trimming cost V 2 bases and J 3 bases, with 8 bases left between them. Germline V CDR1 and CDR2: LNHDA, SQIVND (reference sequence). CDR3 length: 13 amino acids. The DNA of the CDR3 is TGTGCCAGTAGTATATCGATTAGCTACGAGCAGTACTTC. This gives the protein CASSISISYEQYF.

This rearrangement joins TRBV10-3 to TRBJ2-3; D gene uncertain. The CDR3 is made up of 14 amino acids. Per the germline V gene, CDR1 is ENHRY and CDR2 is SYGVKD. V lost 0 bases to trimming and J lost 5 bases, with 9 bases between them. CDR3 protein: CAISESGRRDTQYF. DNA of the CDR3: TGTGCCATCAGTGAGTCTGGACGGCGAGATACGCAGTATTTT.

V is TRBV4-1 and J is TRBJ2-3; TRBD2 aligns across 13 bases. Germline loops: CDR1 MGHRA, CDR2 YSYEKL. This CDR3 region has 18 residues. V was pared by 4 bases and J by 0 bases, with 7 bases of the junction left unmatched. The CDR3 loop reads CASSPRTSGSPSTDTQYF. CDR3 sequence (DNA): TGCGCCAGCAGCCCCCGGACTAGCGGGAGTCCTAGCACAGATACGCAGTATTTT.

The chain links TRBV9 to TRBJ2-7; 8 nucleotides line up with TRBD2. The germline V gene encodes CDR1 SGDLS and CDR2 YYNGEE. CDR3 length: 13 residues. V shed 3 bases, J shed 6 bases, and the junction held 5 bases outside the gene matches. CDR3 loop: CASSEGLAFEQYF. CDR3 nucleotides: TGTGCCAGCAGCGAAGGACTAGCTTTCGAGCAGTACTTC. Supplemented by reference TRBV9 and TRBJ2-7, the full variable domain reads DSGVTQTPKHLITATGQRVTLRCSPRSGDLSVYWYQQSLDQGLQFLIQYYNGEERAKGNILERFSAQQFPDLHSELNLSSLELGDSALYFCASSEGLAFEQYFGPGTRLTVT.

The CDR3 reads CASSAVFGVPQNYEQYF. Written as DNA, the CDR3 is TGTGCCAGCAGCGCGGTCTTCGGGGTGCCCCAGAACTACGAGCAGTACTTC. J is TRBJ2-7 and V is TRBV5-5, with D tentatively TRBD2 (5 bases). Trimming took off 4 bases at V and 3 bases at J, with 23 bases between the two ends. Per the germline V gene, CDR1 is SGHKS and CDR2 is YYEKEE (reference sequence). This CDR3 region has 17 residues.

The genes are TRBV14 and TRBJ1-2; D is unclear. The V and J ends lost 4 bases and 5 bases respectively, with 17 bases between them. Looked up from germline, CDR1 is SGHDN and CDR2 is FVKESK. This CDR3 is built from 15 residues. CDR3 amino acids: CASSPVAAPGYGYTF. The CDR3 DNA reads as TGTGCCAGCAGCCCCGTTGCGGCCCCGGGGTATGGCTACACCTTC.

In regard to this clone: Other DNA sequences in the same sample also yield this CDR3. The chain couples TRBV19 to TRBJ1-5; D is perhaps TRBD1 (5 bases). V lost 7 bases, J lost 1 base, and 11 bases lay in between. Germline loops: CDR1 LNHDA, CDR2 SQIVND (reference sequence). The CDR3 has 14 amino acids. The DNA for the CDR3 is TGTGCCAGTAACGTACGGGGGAGCAATCAGCCCCAGCATTTT. It specifies CASNVRGSNQPQHF.